The rows below give T cell receptor beta chains drawn from one sample of a study of beta chain features in type 1 diabetes. Profiled with immunoSEQ multiplex PCR; TCRdb holds only in-frame clones, not every one. The sample has roughly 250,000 clones; 7.5% to 10% are singletons. Sequencing was carried out using naive CD4+ T cells from blood. These receptors came from a woman aged 18-29 years in good health. The CDR3 runs from the conserved cysteine through the conserved F or W.

V	J	CDR3
TRBV11-1	TRBJ2-2	CASSLATIGELFF
TRBV29-1	TRBJ2-5	CSVGLAVQETQYF
TRBV5-4	TRBJ1-1	CASSGGQSGPYTEAFF
TRBV2	TRBJ2-7	CASRPGLAVYEQYF
TRBV14	TRBJ1-1	CASSQVRGFSEAFF
TRBV28	TRBJ1-2	CASSFTSSRGYTF
TRBV5-4	TRBJ1-2	CASTSTSDYGYTF
TRBV5-1	.	CASSLSGRSYEQYF
TRBV2	TRBJ1-3	CASSVKGQASGNTIYF
TRBV30	TRBJ1-5	CAWSVQGSSDQPQHF
TRBV27	TRBJ2-1	CASSRPGGQTRPYNEQFF
TRBV5-1	TRBJ2-1	CASSLVPSGANEQFF
TRBV14	TRBJ2-1	CASSRREINEQFF
TRBV5-1	TRBJ2-3	CASSLSGAGTDTQYF
TRBV4-1	TRBJ1-2	CASSQPDRADINYGYTF
TRBV5-1	TRBJ2-7	CASSPRTDSYEQYF
TRBV6-6	TRBJ2-5	CASRGRLAELQETQYF
TRBV25-1	TRBJ2-5	CASNQQGAGQETQYF
TRBV29-1	TRBJ2-3	CSVVRDTTDTQYF
TRBV6-1	TRBJ2-3	CASSATGGGPGTDTQYF
TRBV12-5	TRBJ1-5	CASGLGQGYQPQHF
TRBV29-1	TRBJ1-2	CSVHREDYTF
TRBV6-1	TRBJ2-1	CASSEVGGGAFF
TRBV6-5	TRBJ1-2	CASRLDSYGYTF